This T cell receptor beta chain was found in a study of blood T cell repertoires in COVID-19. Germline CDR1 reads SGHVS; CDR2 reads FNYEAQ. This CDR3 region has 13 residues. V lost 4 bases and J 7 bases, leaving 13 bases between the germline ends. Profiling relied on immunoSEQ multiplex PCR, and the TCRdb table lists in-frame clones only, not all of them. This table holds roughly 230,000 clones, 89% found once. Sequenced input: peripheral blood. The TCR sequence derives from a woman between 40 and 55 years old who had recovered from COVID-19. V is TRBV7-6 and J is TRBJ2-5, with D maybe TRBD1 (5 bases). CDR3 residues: CASSWGTDATQYF. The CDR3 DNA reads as TGTGCCAGCAGCTGGGGCACTGATGCGACCCAGTACTTC.